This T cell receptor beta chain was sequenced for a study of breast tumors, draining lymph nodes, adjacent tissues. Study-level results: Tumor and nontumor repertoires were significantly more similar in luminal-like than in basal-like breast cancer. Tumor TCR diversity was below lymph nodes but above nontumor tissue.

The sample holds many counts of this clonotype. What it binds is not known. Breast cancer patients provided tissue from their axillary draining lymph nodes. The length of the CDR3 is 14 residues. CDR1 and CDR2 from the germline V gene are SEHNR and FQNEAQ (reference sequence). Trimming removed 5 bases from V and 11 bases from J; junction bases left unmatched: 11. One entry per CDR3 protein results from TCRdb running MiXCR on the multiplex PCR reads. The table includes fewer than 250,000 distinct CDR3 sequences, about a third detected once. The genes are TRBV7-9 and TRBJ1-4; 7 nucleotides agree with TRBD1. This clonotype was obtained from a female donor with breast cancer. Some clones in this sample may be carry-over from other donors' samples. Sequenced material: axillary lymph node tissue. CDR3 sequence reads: CASSADRDSRKLFF. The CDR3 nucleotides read TGTGCCAGCAGCGCAGACCGGGACAGTAGGAAACTGTTTTTT.